This T cell receptor beta chain comes out of a study of Tregs in tolerant kidney transplant recipients. General study findings and limits: Expanding Tregs on activated donor B cells appeared to best identify donor-specific TCRbeta clones. Biological reproducibility was not directly addressed, but technical replication error appeared minimal.

Mixed chimerism was transient after nonmyeloablative marrow transplants from related graft donors. CD4+CD25+CD127- Tregs, CD4+CD25- non-Tregs, CD4 and CD8 cells were sorted. With respect to this clone: The antigen is undetermined. Read coverage stops 3 residues before the CDR3 terminus; the germline J gene supplies the remainder.

J was trimmed by 2 bases and V by 4 bases; bases with no gene match: 11. Germline V gives CDR1 SGHRS, CDR2 YFSETQ. CDR3 length equals 17 residues. Data came from immunoSEQ multiplex PCR; TCRdb stores just in-frame clones and leaves some out. The listing records about 31,000 clones. V usage is TRBV5-1 and J usage is TRBJ2-3, with 9 bases that match TRBD1. Here the sequenced sample was CD4+ T cells from blood (PBMCs), taken 24 months after the transplant. The clonotype comes from a human patient who received a combined kidney and bone marrow transplant. Some T cells may trace back to the graft donor. The part of the CDR3 DNA that was read is TGCGCCAGCAGCCACTCACGACAGGGGGAGAACACAGATACG. Protein sequence: CASSHSRQGENTDT. In full, the CDR3 reads CASSHSRQGENTDTQYF.